This T cell receptor beta chain was found in a study of blood T cell repertoires in COVID-19 (dated by TCRdb to about 2020). With regard to the full study: The collaborator samples originated in the United States, Italy and Spain and spanned the acute and convalescent phases of COVID-19. The prospective study material was composed of cDNA or gDNA derived from T cells, B-cell-depleted T cells, or PBMCs. Deeply sampled blood TCRbeta repertoires from subjects exposed to, actively infected with, or recovered from COVID-19 were included in the dataset. A freely available public database, intended as a resource for researchers studying the immune response to SARS-CoV-2, is where the repertoires were released. Samples were obtained from the ongoing ImmuneRACE study (first 160 participants) and from 1,000 to 1,500 subjects provided by 6 global collaborators. Nearly every sample came with metadata listing a de-identified subject ID, COVID-19 status, age in years and sex. Where HLA class I and class II types were available, the types were taken from metadata supplied by the sample provider, not from assay-based typing. Results the study describes overall, beyond this receptor: The amount of clinical and demographic metadata varied by source and participant and was provided uncurated.

Points on this clone: Its cognate antigen has yet to be identified. One base away there is no much larger clone; base qualities are not given.

The collaborating institutions used their own protocols to collect whole blood in K2EDTA tubes. For TCRbeta analysis, collaborators shipped samples as frozen whole blood, isolated PBMCs, or DNA extracted from either of those sample types. The CDR3 numbers 16 residues from cysteine through phenylalanine. Left in the record is the CDR3 DNA by itself, 48 bases read in frame from the first base. V loses 2 bases at its end and J loses 5 bases; junction bases beyond the gene matches: 12. As encoded in the germline V gene, CDR1 is SGHRS while CDR2 is YFSETQ. TCRbeta CDR3 regions were amplified from genomic DNA using the immunoSEQ Assay, a bias-controlled multiplex PCR. Processing in the source paper ran as follows. Within the assay, amplification of reference gene primers was used to estimate how many nucleated cells each sample contained. To quantify the absolute abundance of each unique TCRbeta CDR3 rearrangement, sequence reads were collapsed and filtered. Productive Simpson clonality was computed per sample as the square root of Simpson's diversity index over productive rearrangements. TCRdb stores this immuneACCESS table with in-frame sequences only. Part of the clones is absent; in the studies checked, under half of the shortfall reflects unresolved V genes, and no reason is known for the rest. D and trimming come from the DNA, and the V and J calls and clone size come from that table. A total of about 160,000 clones appear in this sample, over 80% of them only once. The ten largest clones capture roughly 9.2% of the sample.

The chain uses TRBV5-1 and TRBJ2-7, with TRBD1 identical over 8 junction bases. The sequencing sample was made of peripheral blood. The sequence derives from a woman of 80 years or more with active or convalescent COVID-19. Here is the DNA: TGCGCCAGCAGCTTCGGGACAGGTGCCGTCTGGAACGAGCAGTACTTC. Its product reads: CASSFGTGAVWNEQYF.